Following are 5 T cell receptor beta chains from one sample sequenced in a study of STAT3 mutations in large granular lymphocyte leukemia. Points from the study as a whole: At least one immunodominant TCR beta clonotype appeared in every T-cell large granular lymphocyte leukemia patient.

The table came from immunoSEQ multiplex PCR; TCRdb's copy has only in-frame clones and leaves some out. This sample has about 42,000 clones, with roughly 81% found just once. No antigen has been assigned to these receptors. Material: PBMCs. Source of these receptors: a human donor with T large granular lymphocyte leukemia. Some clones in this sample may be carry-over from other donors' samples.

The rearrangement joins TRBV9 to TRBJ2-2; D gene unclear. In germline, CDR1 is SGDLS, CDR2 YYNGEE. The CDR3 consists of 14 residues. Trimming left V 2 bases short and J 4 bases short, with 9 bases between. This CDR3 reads CASSVAPGTGELFF. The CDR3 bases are TGTGCCAGCAGCGTTGCTCCCGGCACCGGGGAGCTGTTTTTT.

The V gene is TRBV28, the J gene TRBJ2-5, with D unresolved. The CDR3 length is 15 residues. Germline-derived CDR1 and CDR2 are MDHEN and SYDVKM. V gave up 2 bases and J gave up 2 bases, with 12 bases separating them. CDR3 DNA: TGTGCCAGCAGTTTAAATGGAGACTTTCAAGAGACCCAGTACTTC. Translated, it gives CASSLNGDFQETQYF.

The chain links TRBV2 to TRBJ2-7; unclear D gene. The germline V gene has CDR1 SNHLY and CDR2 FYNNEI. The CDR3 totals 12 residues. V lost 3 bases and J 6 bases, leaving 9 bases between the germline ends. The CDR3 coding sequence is TGTGCCAGCAGTGACCTGTCTTTCGAGCAGTACGTC. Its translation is CASSDLSFEQYV.

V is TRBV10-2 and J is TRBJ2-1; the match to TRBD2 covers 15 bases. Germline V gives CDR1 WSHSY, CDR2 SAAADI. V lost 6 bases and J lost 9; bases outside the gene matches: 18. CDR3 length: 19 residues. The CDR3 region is CASRNLGLAGGRGIGEQFF. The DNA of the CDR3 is TGCGCCAGCAGAAACTTGGGACTAGCGGGGGGCCGGGGGATCGGTGAGCAGTTCTTC.

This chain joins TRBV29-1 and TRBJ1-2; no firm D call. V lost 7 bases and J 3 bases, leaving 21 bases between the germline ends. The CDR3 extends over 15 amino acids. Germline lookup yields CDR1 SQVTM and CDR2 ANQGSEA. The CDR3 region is CSAWTISAFHYGYTF. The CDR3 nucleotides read TGCAGCGCCTGGACTATAAGCGCCTTCCACTATGGCTACACCTTC. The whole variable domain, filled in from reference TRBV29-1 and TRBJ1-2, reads SAVISQKPSRDICQRGTSLTIQCQVDSQVTMMFWYRQQPGQSLTLIATANQGSEATYESGFVIDKFPISRPNLTFSTLTVSNMSPEDSSIYLCSAWTISAFHYGYTFGSGTRLTVV.